The entry below gives a single TCR beta chain sequence along with its context. The antigen remains undetermined. The use of a sample-barcoded 5' primer and a J-beta primer mix characterized a second PCR of about 7 to 12 cycles. TCRdb passed the 5' RACE reads through MiXCR, listing each CDR3 protein once. The repertoire has under 750,000 distinct CDR3 sequences, roughly 43% of them found once; the top ten carry just under 25%. The sample originates from a study of blood T cells in healthy people across ages. Whole-study results and caveats: Whereas aged donors had fewer naive CD4+ cells, long-lived donors had more of them and higher diversity.

Extractions gave at least 5 micrograms of total RNA per sample. Sample: blood. This receptor was taken from a man aged 80 or over in good health.

In DNA, the CDR3 is TGCAGTGCTAGAGTTCGAGCGGGAGAGCGGTCCTACAATGAGCAGTTCTTC. It codes for CSARVRAGERSYNEQFF. The chain combines TRBV20-1 with TRBJ2-1; 8 bases are a match to TRBD2. CDR3 size: 17 residues. Germline assignment: CDR1 DFQATT and CDR2 SNEGSKA (reference sequence). J was trimmed by 1 base and V by 1 base; bases with no gene match: 9.